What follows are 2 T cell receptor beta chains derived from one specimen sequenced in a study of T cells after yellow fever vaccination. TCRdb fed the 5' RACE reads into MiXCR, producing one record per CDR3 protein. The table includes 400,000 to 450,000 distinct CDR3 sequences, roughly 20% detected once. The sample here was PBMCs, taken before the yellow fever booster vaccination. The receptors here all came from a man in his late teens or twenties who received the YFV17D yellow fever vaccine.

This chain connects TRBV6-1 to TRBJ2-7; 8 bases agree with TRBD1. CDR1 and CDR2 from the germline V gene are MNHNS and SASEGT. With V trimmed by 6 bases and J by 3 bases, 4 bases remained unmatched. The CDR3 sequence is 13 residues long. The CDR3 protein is CASSRDRYYEQYV. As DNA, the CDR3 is TGTGCCAGCAGCCGGGACAGGTACTACGAGCAGTACGTC.

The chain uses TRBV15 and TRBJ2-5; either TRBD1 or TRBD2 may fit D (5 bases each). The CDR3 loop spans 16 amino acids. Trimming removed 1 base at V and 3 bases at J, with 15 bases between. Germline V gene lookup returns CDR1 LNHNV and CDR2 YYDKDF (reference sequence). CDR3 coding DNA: TGTGCCACCAGCAGAGCTGGACCTCGGGGCAAAGAGACCCAGTACTTC. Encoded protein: CATSRAGPRGKETQYF.